This T cell receptor beta chain appears in the sequencing data of a study of cytomegalovirus exposure and HLA in healthy donors (dated by TCRdb to the late 2010s). In terms of the full investigation: In an earlier analysis of 587 of the donors, 276 Gb of sequence data and approximately 100 million unique TCR beta sequences from some 170 million T cells were reported. On average, 235,054 unique TCR beta nucleotide sequences were sequenced per donor among some 430 genotyped donors of the cohort, with roughly 18% of those sequences being non-productive. All discovery cohort repertoires had been generated using a single sequencing platform. Donor age, sex, ethnicity and CMV serostatus were collected together with the repertoire data. To study patterns of TCR occurrence, a later analysis re-analyzed previously published TCR beta repertoires from 500 to 850 donors and added high-resolution HLA genotyping. Roughly five DR-DQ haplotypes were handled as single units for association and clustering, since linkage in the cohort was strong. The study was designed to test whether signatures of past pathogen exposure could be identified by cataloging public T cell receptors. Class I and class II HLA loci were covered by the typing at four-digit resolution. The genetic ancestry cluster associated with self-reported Caucasian donors included about four fifths of the 398 genotyped donors. The study profiled the T cell repertoires of about 720 subjects by immunosequencing and related them to cytomegalovirus serostatus. The number of typed donors differed by locus: roughly 629-640 for A, B, C, DRB1 and DQB1; approximately 520 for DQA1; 606 for DPA1; and around 450 for DPB1. In addition to the first cohort of 666 subjects, a separate validation cohort of 130 or so different subjects was used. In the later analysis, no new phenotypic data were used to find candidate immune exposures; instead, reliance was placed on TCR beta sequences and their occurrence across donors. A later genetic analysis took genome-wide SNP genotypes for about 55% of the 666 donors and used that subset as a discovery cohort. About 280 gigabases of sequencing data and around 90 million unique TCR sequences made up an early release that covered fewer than 650 HLA-typed donors. An earlier analysis of 587 of the donors used high-throughput TCR beta sequencing to judge whether each TCR beta V gene segment behaved as functional or pseudogenic. High-throughput TCR immunosequencing, statistical association of individual TCRs with disease status, and machine learning were combined to predict cytomegalovirus infection status. General conclusions and limits of the study: According to a later analysis, parvovirus B19, influenza, CMV and Epstein-Barr virus appeared linked to several top co-occurrence clusters. The authors suggested that the approach could potentially be generalized to other disease states and immunological phenotypes. In both the original and validation cohorts, the classifier was reported to diagnose cytomegalovirus status with high specificity and sensitivity. Immune exposure information for the cohort was limited to CMV serostatus. In a later analysis, some 18,000 TCR beta sequences were associated with specific HLA alleles at a false discovery rate of 0.05. The 87-base-pair reads could not distinguish some IMGT-functional V segments, including TRBV6-2 and TRBV6-3, so those segments were excluded. In a later genetic analysis, fewer N-insertions in productive TCRs were reported among donors in an Asian-associated ancestry cluster than the roughly 700-donor mean. Correlated functional status among segregating V segments might be attributable to linkage disequilibrium, but an unknown experimental factor could not be ruled out. An association between a missense DCLRE1C variant and V-gene and J-gene trimming of TCR beta chains was found in a later genetic analysis and replicated in an independent cohort. A total of fewer than 200 TCR beta chains were listed by the study as associated with cytomegalovirus. The sequencing pipeline was judged likely to have produced a cluster of highly shared sequence variants as a technical artifact. In an earlier analysis of about 600 of the donors, most TCR beta V segments appeared in productive rearrangements about 90% or about 30% of the time, broadly matching IMGT annotations. Strong co-occurrence of HLA alleles, especially DR and DQ, made assigning TCR associations to individual alleles difficult. The presence/absence analyses assumed that sequencing depth was roughly uniform across donors, and that assumption may not be true. In this cohort, only TCR beta chains were sequenced, and detectable features were limited by the absence of alpha or paired-chain data. Compared with equally common non-associated chains, HLA-associated TCR beta chains in a later analysis were more clonally expanded and had lower generation probabilities. While some public TCRs were present in many individuals, most TCR sequences turned up only very rarely across donors. In a later analysis, TCR association rates were found to vary across HLA loci, with the most associated TCRs seen for DRB1 alleles and the fewest for HLA-C alleles. In vitro tests confirmed that three of the cytomegalovirus-associated TCR beta chains recognize cytomegalovirus antigens. Approximately 18 rarely observed V segments, including chromosome 9 orphons, were excluded from the earlier analysis of almost 600 of the donors because counts were too low. According to a later analysis, most CMV-associated TCR beta chains appeared to be HLA-restricted, and the HLA associations seemed to be driven largely by CMV exposure. A further reported finding was that TCR beta sequences accurately predicted the HLA-A and HLA-B alleles for most subjects in the first cohort. Because some donors lacked HLA typing at each locus, the association tests relied only on the typed subset.

In total, fewer than 750 healthy bone marrow donors made up the cohort. Cohort members were all nominally healthy when sampled, although unrecorded immune exposures were likely present. The donor was CMV seropositive and belonged to the group of about 290 seropositive cohort members. Every donor gave a peripheral blood sample, and the peripheral blood mononuclear cells from that sample were used for TCR beta sequencing. The Qiagen DNeasy Blood Extraction Kit was used to extract genomic DNA from the blood cell samples. Termini included, the CDR3 measures 14 amino acids. The DNA shown is the 42-base CDR3, in frame from base 1. The germline V gene (reference sequence) supplies CDR1 SEHNR and CDR2 FQNEAQ. V loses 1 base of germline sequence and J loses 1 base, and the interval between the two ends is 7 bases. Libraries were prepared through the immunoSEQ multiplex PCR assay. For the multiplex PCR, a mixture combining 60 forward primers for TCR Vbeta segments and 13 reverse primers for TCR Jbeta segments was used. The CDR3 region of rearranged TCR beta genes was amplified from genomic DNA with a multiplex PCR assay. Amplified TCR beta libraries were sequenced as 87-base-pair reads on the Illumina HiSeq System. As for the authors' bioinformatics: A later analysis counted 65 million to 90 million unique TCR beta chains across the 666 repertoires, and 9.5 million to 11 million of these chains were shared by at least two donors. To remove PCR and sequencing errors, raw reads were error-corrected and collapsed into unique sequences using a nearest-neighbor algorithm that merged closely related sequences. CDR3 sequences were aligned to IMGT reference sequences to assign V, D and J gene segments. Each retained sequence needed at least a six-nucleotide match to both a V gene segment and a J gene segment. A rearrangement counted as productive if the CDR3 had no stop codons and remained in frame with V and J, and every other rearrangement counted as non-productive. CDR3 was defined by IMGT convention, running from the second conserved V-encoded cysteine to the conserved J-encoded phenylalanine. Sequences without an unambiguous match to a single V gene segment were excluded from the earlier analysis of about 600 of the donors. In an earlier analysis of 450 to 700 of the donors, V segments were called functional above 56.7% productive rearrangements and were called segregating when the between-donor standard deviation exceeded 5%. A statistical classification framework was developed to diagnose cytomegalovirus status using the catalog of TCR beta chain sequences. A later analysis assigned V and J genes by comparing TCR nucleotide sequences with IMGT/GENE-DB human TR gene sequences. The TCRdist pipeline was used in a later analysis to assign CDR3 sequences and most-parsimonious VDJ recombination scenarios. In a later analysis, every TCR beta chain was defined by the combination of its CDR3 amino acid sequence and its V-gene family, and reads without a unique V-gene family were dropped. As a way to deal with suspected cross-contamination and a sequencing artifact, a later analysis dropped hundreds of nucleotide sequences that were highly shared and had low generation probability. For each public chain, a later analysis derived a clonal expansion index from normalized ranks of inferred template counts within each repertoire. Generation probabilities in a later analysis came from a VDJ recombination model fitted to out-of-frame rearrangements, and those results were checked against IGoR. Hypergeometric tests were used in a later analysis to score TCR-TCR, TCR-HLA and TCR-CMV co-occurrence, with a repertoire-size bias correction applied to the TCR pairs. In a later analysis, false discovery rates were estimated by permuting HLA or CMV assignments 20 times. In a later analysis, co-occurring TCRs were grouped using DBSCAN, with TCRdist sequence similarity added in when clustering inside HLA-allele-positive subsets. Repertoires with fewer than 30,000 or more than 120,000 public chains were left out of co-occurrence clustering, as were a handful of repertoires with anomalous nucleotide sharing. Here the immuneACCESS table is served through TCRdb, limited to in-frame sequences with V and J called. Missing clones are a known gap in these copies; in checked studies unresolved V genes cover under half, and the rest lacks a known reason. From that table come the V and J calls and clone size; the DNA was used to work out D and trimming. In this sample the table shows fewer than 200,000 clones, more than 75% of which occur a single time. Jointly, the top ten make up approximately 8.7% of the sample.

Concerning this clone itself: No cognate antigen has been identified for it. The conserved phenylalanine or tryptophan normally closing the CDR3 is absent here, so this likely arose from a read error.

The chain links TRBV7-9 with TRBJ1-2, with the D gene not confidently named. The clonotype originates from a young man in good health and CMV-seropositive. Sequenced sample: PBMCs. In nucleotide form, the sequence is TGTGCCAGCAGCTTAGTTCAGCTTAACTATGGCTACACCCTC. It is translated as CASSLVQLNYGYTL.